This T cell receptor beta chain was sequenced for a study of T-cell reconstitution after alpha-beta-depleted transplantation in children. Study-level points and caveats: About two months after transplant, alpha-beta T cells reportedly came from several hundred expanded graft clones. Newly produced T cells mostly provided counts and TCRbeta diversity after one year, as hyperexpanded clones declined.

This CDR3 spans 16 amino acids. Per the germline V gene, CDR1 is SGHRS and CDR2 is YFSETQ. The junction had 6 bases not matched to a gene; V was cut back by 4 bases and J by 0 bases. Researchers prepared the TCRbeta library using unique molecular identifiers, the study reports. TCRdb called the PCR reads again in MiXCR, with one record for every CDR3 protein. Of about 340,000 distinct CDR3 sequences listed, 15% to 20% are singletons. On this clonotype: Antigen specificity is unknown.

The receptor comes from a male patient between 2 and 9 years old who had a stem cell transplant for acute lymphoblastic leukemia, so the T cells may come from the graft donor. Specimen: PBMCs, mostly from graft donor cells, collected 360 days after TCRalphabeta/CD19-depleted stem cell transplant. The chain carries TRBV5-1 and TRBJ2-7; 11 positions match TRBD2. Written as DNA, the CDR3 is TGCGCCAGCAGCGCGGGACTAGCGGTTAGCTCCTACGAGCAGTACTTC. The encoded protein is CASSAGLAVSSYEQYF.